This TCR beta chain was retrieved from a study of blood T cell repertoires in COVID-19. In the authors' methods: Nucleated cell counts were estimated from reference gene primer amplification. Sequencing used immunoSEQ multiplex PCR; TCRdb keeps in-frame clones, though not all of them. From that table come the V and J calls and clone size; the DNA was used to work out D and trimming. The table records fewer than 600,000 clones, roughly 90% of them present only once. V trimming: 5 bases; J trimming: 3 bases; junction bases outside the gene matches: 3. Germline loops: CDR1 GTSNPN, CDR2 SVGIG (reference sequence). This CDR3 is built from 13 residues. This study enrolled people aged about 18 to 90 from around 26 US geographic areas. Symptom resolution, clearance, or two negative PCRs marked donors in Cohort 3 as recovered.

Sequencing used PBMCs or T cells enriched from blood (not recorded which). The chain combines TRBV30 with TRBJ1-5, with 8 bases identical to TRBD1. This receptor was obtained from a woman in her thirties or forties who had recovered from COVID-19. CDR3 protein: CAWDRGSNQPQHF. The CDR3 nucleotides read TGTGCCTGGGACAGGGGATCCAATCAGCCCCAGCATTTT.